This T cell receptor beta chain originates from a study of blood T cell repertoires in COVID-19. Study-level background: Samples of COVID-19 (acute and convalescent) were obtained from the United States, Italy and Spain.

The assay was immunoSEQ multiplex PCR, and TCRdb's table has in-frame clones only and misses some. The data contain around 200,000 clones, about 85% of them singletons. The V segment lost 9 bases and the J segment 0 bases; nucleotides outside the gene matches: 2. In germline, CDR1 is SGHKS, CDR2 YYEKEE (reference sequence). The CDR3 contains 12 residues. The gene calls are TRBV5-5 and TRBJ2-7; 8 bases match TRBD2. The sequence came from an elderly woman with acute or convalescent COVID-19. The sequencing sample was made of peripheral blood. CDR3 bases: TGTGCCACCGGGAGGGACTCCTACGAGCAGTACTTC. Amino acids: CATGRDSYEQYF. Together with reference TRBV5-5 and TRBJ2-7, the CDR3 gives the full variable domain: DAGVTQSPTHLIKTRGQQVTLRCSPISGHKSVSWYQQVLGQGPQFIFQYYEKEERGRGNFPDRFSARQFPNYSSELNVNALLLGDSALYLCATGRDSYEQYFGPGTRLTVT.